The 8 T cell receptor beta chains reported below all come from one sample, sequenced in a study of blood T cell repertoires in COVID-19. Profiling relied on immunoSEQ multiplex PCR, and the TCRdb table lists in-frame clones only, not all of them. In the table there are approximately 450,000 clones, about 90% of which are singletons. The specimen was PBMCs or T cells enriched from blood (not recorded which). Every receptor here comes from a woman in her late teens or twenties with acute COVID-19.

The V call is TRBV27, the J call TRBJ2-3; 10 bases fit TRBD1. The CDR3 is made up of 14 amino acids. Trimming removed 7 bases from V and 6 bases from J; junction bases left unmatched: 7. CDR1 is MNHEY and CDR2 is SMNVEV in the germline V gene (reference sequence). The CDR3 sequence is CASIVPGQGDTQYF. The CDR3 nucleotides are TGTGCCAGCATAGTACCGGGACAGGGGGATACGCAGTATTTT.

The rearrangement uses TRBV5-1 and TRBJ2-5; 7 positions agree with TRBD1. Germline CDR1 is SGHRS and CDR2 is YFSETQ. This CDR3 is 14 amino acids long. Losses at the gene ends were 0 bases for V and 5 bases for J; bases not matched to a gene: 4. The CDR3 nucleotides read TGCGCCAGCAGCTTGGCCGTAGGGGGCGAGACCCAGTACTTC. Protein sequence: CASSLAVGGETQYF. Drawing the rest from reference TRBV5-1 and TRBJ2-5, the complete variable domain is KAGVTQTPRYLIKTRGQQVTLSCSPISGHRSVSWYQQTPGQGLQFLFEYFSETQRNKGNFPGRFSGRQFSNSRSEMNVSTLELGDSALYLCASSLAVGGETQYFGPGTRLLVL.

V and J are TRBV4-1 and TRBJ2-3; TRBD2 is a possible D gene (6 bases). The germline V gene encodes CDR1 MGHRA and CDR2 YSYEKL. This CDR3 has 15 residues. V was shortened by 3 bases and J by 0 bases, with 10 bases between the two germline ends. Here the CDR3 reads CASSHIADSTDTQYF. The CDR3 DNA is TGCGCCAGCAGCCATATAGCGGATAGCACAGATACGCAGTATTTT.

The chain uses TRBV2 and TRBJ2-7; TRBD1 agrees at 7 bases. V was pared by 8 bases and J by 2 bases, with 6 bases of the junction left unmatched. The CDR3 has 13 amino acids. The germline CDR1 and CDR2 sequences are SNHLY and FYNNEI. CDR3: CASGRDSTYEQYF. DNA for the CDR3: TGTGCCAGCGGACGGGACAGTACCTACGAGCAGTACTTC. Full variable domain (missing parts from reference TRBV2 and TRBJ2-7): EPEVTQTPSHQVTQMGQEVILRCVPISNHLYFYWYRQILGQKVEFLVSFYNNEISEKSEIFDDQFSVERPDGSNFTLKIRSTKLEDSAMYFCASGRDSTYEQYFGPGTRLTVT.

The gene calls are TRBV12-3 or TRBV12-4 and TRBJ1-2; TRBD1 is a possible D gene (5 bases). The CDR3 sequence is 12 residues long. Trimming cost V 5 bases and J 3 bases, with 7 bases left between them. CDR3 loop: CASSLQDYGYTF. The CDR3 bases are TGTGCCAGCAGTCTACAGGACTATGGCTACACCTTC.

The rearrangement links TRBV29-1 to TRBJ2-2; D perhaps matches TRBD2 (6 bases). The CDR3 runs to 13 residues. The V end lost 4 bases, the J end lost 3 bases, and 9 bases lay between the germline ends. Germline CDR1 reads SQVTM; CDR2 reads ANQGSEA. CDR3 sequence (DNA): TGCAGCGTTGGCAGGGAGGACACCGGGGAGCTGTTTTTT. Protein sequence: CSVGREDTGELFF.

This clone was seen a single time. The chain links TRBV5-1 to TRBJ2-5, with unresolved D. Germline V gene sequence: CDR1 SGHRS, CDR2 YFSETQ. The CDR3 has 13 amino acids. The V end was cut by 0 bases, the J end by 4 bases, with 7 bases between. CDR3 region: CASSLEPGETQYF. CDR3 in DNA: TGCGCCAGCAGCTTGGAACCCGGAGAGACCCAGTACTTC.

Only a few counts were recorded for this clone. V is TRBV28 and J is TRBJ2-1; D gene ambiguous. Germline V gene sequence: CDR1 MDHEN, CDR2 SYDVKM. The CDR3 contains 12 residues. V shed 10 bases and J shed 2 bases, with 9 bases lying between them. CDR3 sequence reads: CATRRTYNEQFF. The DNA of the CDR3 is TGTGCCACCCGTCGTACCTACAATGAGCAGTTCTTC.